This T cell receptor (beta chain) was obtained from a study of T cell changes during pregnancy in multiple sclerosis. V shed 4 bases, J shed 3 bases, and the junction held 8 bases outside the gene matches. Germline assignment: CDR1 SGDLS and CDR2 YYNGEE. The CDR3 has 16 amino acids. Measured with immunoSEQ multiplex PCR; TCRdb has only the in-frame clones, and not every one. The repertoire holds around 69,000 clones, with roughly 91% as singletons. The rearrangement uses TRBV9 and TRBJ2-1, with TRBD1 matching 9 bases. The sequenced sample was peripheral blood, obtained in the second trimester of pregnancy. The clonotype originates from a female donor in good health, enrolled as a control in a pregnancy study. CDR3 region: CASSRTGTGFYNEQFF. DNA for the CDR3: TGTGCCAGCAGCCGTACAGGGACAGGGTTCTACAATGAGCAGTTCTTC.